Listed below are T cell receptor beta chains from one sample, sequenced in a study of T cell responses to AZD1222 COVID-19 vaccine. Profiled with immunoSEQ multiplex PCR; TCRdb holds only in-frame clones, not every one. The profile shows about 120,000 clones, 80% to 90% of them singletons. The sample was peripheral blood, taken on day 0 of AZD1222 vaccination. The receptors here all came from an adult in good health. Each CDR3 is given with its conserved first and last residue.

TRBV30	CAWSGGPGGEQYF
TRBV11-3	CASSFSGLQETQYF
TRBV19	CASSMVRGFQGRSNQPQHF
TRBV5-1	CASTGGHRNTEAFF
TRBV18	CASSPPTRTGYTF
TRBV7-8	CASSSTGAYSNQPQHF
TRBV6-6	CASSPHNYGYTF
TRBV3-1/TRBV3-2	CASSLRQGYTDTQYF
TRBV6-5	CASSRPGQQYNEQFF
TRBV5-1	CASSIGQETQYF
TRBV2	CASSEVVFSGRGETQYF
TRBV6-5	CASREVQPQHF
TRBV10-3	CAISPGTGRRREQFF
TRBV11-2	CASSLDTFTYEQYF
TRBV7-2	CASNLAGYNEQFF
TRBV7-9	CASSLVGPSGNTIYF
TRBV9	CASSRTGVNQPQHF
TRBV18	CASSPFAWTGGEAFF
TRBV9	CASSVTLSYNEQFF
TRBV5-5	CASSFGTGAYGYTF
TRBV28	CASSLLEGFQHF
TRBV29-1	CSVEMRGIRNTEAFF
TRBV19	CASSMLEALAGSTDTQYF
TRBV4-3	CASSQEWQGGREAFF
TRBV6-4	CASSFFRQGGTEAFF
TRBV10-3	CAISESVGKLFF
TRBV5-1	CASSLAASNTGELFF
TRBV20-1	CSAKGPNEQYF
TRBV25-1	CASSTDRKVAYGYTF
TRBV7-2	CASSSTGVANEKLFF
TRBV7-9	CASSSDRTNYGYTF
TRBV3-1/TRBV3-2	CASSQDLSTPLHF
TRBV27	CASSPQPGAVEETQYF
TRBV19	CASSMLAGTGELFF
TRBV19	CASSMGGQGASYEQYF
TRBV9	CASSVVPNTGELFF
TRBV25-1	CARGDSSSSGANVLTF
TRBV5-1	CASSEGISGNTIYF
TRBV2	CASSVRVPAFF
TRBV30	CASNDRTYRSGANVLTF
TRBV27	CASSRLAGGRQETQYF
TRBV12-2	CASRLATNRFSYEQYF
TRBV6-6	CASSYSDSGYEQYF
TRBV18	CASSPGGTRRLLYEQYF
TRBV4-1	CASSQVNLVSVDEQFF
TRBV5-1	CASRGGGSSYNEQFF
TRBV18	CASSPLVNNEQFF
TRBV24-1	CATSDPPGGSNQPQHF
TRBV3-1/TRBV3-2	CASSQGGRWGAWALHF
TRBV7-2	CASTSGGGRNYGYTF
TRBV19	CASSQQGTGNTIYF